The clone carrying this T cell receptor (beta chain) was detected many times. CDR1 and CDR2 (germline): MDHEN, SYDVKM. CDR3 length equals 11 residues. V was cut by 8 bases and J by 2 bases, with 6 bases left in between. This entry belongs to a study of technical replicates of blood from several donors. Clones were sequenced by immunoSEQ multiplex PCR, and TCRdb holds only the in-frame ones, with some missing. The sample records some 64,000 clones, 86% being singletons. The TCR sequence derives from a human donor in good health. Some clones in this sample may be carry-over from other donors' samples. V usage is TRBV28 and J usage is TRBJ1-1; D remains unclear. The sample was PBMCs. DNA for the CDR3: TGTGCCAGCTGCGATAACACTGAAGCTTTCTTT. Translation gives CASCDNTEAFF.